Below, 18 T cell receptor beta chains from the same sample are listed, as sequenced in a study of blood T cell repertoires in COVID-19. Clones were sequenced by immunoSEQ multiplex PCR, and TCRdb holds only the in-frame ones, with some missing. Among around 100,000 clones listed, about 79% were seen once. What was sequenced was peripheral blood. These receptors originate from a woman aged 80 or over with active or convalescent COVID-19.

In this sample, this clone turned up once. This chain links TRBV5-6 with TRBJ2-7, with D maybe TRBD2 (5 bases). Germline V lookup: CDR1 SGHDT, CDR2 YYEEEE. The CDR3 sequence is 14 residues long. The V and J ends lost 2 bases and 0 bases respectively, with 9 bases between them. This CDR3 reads CASSLTGISYEQYF. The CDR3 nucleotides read TGTGCCAGCAGCTTAACCGGGATCTCCTACGAGCAGTACTTC.

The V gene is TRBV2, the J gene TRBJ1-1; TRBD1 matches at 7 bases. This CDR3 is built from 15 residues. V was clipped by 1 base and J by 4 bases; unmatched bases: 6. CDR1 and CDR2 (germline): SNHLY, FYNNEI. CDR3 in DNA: TGTGCCAGCAGTGAAGGGGCGGCAGGGGGCACTGAAGCTTTCTTT. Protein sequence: CASSEGAAGGTEAFF.

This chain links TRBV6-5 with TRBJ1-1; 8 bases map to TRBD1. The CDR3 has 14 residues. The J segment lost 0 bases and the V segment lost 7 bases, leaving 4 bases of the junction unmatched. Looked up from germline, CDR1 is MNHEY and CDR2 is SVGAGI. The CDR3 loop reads CASTRTGLNTEAFF. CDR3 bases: TGTGCCAGCACCAGGACAGGGCTGAACACTGAAGCTTTCTTT.

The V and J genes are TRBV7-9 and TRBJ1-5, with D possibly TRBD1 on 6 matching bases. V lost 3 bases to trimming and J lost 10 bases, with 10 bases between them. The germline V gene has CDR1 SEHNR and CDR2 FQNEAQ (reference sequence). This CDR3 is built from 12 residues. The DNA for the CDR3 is TGTGCCAGCAGCTTCGAAGGGGGACCCCAGCATTTT. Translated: CASSFEGGPQHF.

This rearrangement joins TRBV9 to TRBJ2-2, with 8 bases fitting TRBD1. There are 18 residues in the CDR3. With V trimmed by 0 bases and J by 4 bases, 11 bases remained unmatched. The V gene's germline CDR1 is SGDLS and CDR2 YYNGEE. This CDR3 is CASSVGGTGGSRTGELFF. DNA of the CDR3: TGTGCCAGCAGCGTAGGAGGCACAGGGGGGTCACGCACCGGGGAGCTGTTTTTT.

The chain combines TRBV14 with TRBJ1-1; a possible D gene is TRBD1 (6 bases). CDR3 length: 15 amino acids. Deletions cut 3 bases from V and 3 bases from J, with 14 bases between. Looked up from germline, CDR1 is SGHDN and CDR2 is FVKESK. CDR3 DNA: TGTGCCAGCAGCCAGAGGACAGCGACCTACACTGAAGCTTTCTTT. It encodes CASSQRTATYTEAFF.

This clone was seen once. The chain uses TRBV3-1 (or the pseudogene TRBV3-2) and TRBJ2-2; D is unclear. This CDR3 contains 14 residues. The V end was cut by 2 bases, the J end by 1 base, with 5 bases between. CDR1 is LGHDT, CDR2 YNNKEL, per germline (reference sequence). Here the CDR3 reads CASSQYGNTGELFF. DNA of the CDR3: TGTGCCAGCAGCCAATACGGGAACACCGGGGAGCTGTTTTTT.

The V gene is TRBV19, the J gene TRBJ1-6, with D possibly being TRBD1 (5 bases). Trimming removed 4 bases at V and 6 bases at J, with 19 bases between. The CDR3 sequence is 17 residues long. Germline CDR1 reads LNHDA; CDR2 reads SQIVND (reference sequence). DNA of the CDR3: TGTGCCAGTAGTACGATACCAGGGATCGGCCTTAATTCACCCCTCCACTTT. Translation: CASSTIPGIGLNSPLHF.

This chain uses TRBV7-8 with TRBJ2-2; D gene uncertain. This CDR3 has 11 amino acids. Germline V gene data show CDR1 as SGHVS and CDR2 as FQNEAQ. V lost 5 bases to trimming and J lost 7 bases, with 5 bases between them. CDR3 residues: CASSPFGELFF. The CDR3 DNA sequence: TGTGCCAGCAGCCCCTTCGGGGAGCTGTTTTTT.

CDR3 amino acids: CSALNPRTRSTDTQYF. The CDR3 DNA reads as TGCAGCGCGTTGAACCCCAGAACTAGGAGCACAGATACGCAGTATTTT. The J gene is TRBJ2-3, the V gene TRBV29-1, with a tentative D call TRBD2 (5 bases). This CDR3 contains 16 residues. The germline CDR1 and CDR2 sequences are SQVTM and ANQGSEA. Trimming took off 7 bases at V and 0 bases at J, with 20 bases between the two ends.

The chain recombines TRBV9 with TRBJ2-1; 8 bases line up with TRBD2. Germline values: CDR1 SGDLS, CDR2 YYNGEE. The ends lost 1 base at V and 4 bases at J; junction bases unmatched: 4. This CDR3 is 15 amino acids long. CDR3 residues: CASSVSSGFYNEQFF. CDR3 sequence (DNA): TGTGCCAGCAGCGTATCTAGCGGGTTTTACAATGAGCAGTTCTTC. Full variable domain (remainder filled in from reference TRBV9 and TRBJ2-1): DSGVTQTPKHLITATGQRVTLRCSPRSGDLSVYWYQQSLDQGLQFLIQYYNGEERAKGNILERFSAQQFPDLHSELNLSSLELGDSALYFCASSVSSGFYNEQFFGPGTRLTVL.

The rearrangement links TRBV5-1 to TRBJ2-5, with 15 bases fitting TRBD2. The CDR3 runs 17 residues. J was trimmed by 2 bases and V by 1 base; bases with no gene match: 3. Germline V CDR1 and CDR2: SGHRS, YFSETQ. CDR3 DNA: TGCGCCAGCAGCTTGAGGGGACTAGCGGGGGGTCAAGAGACCCAGTACTTC. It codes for CASSLRGLAGGQETQYF. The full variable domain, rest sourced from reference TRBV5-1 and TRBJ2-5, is KAGVTQTPRYLIKTRGQQVTLSCSPISGHRSVSWYQQTPGQGLQFLFEYFSETQRNKGNFPGRFSGRQFSNSRSEMNVSTLELGDSALYLCASSLRGLAGGQETQYFGPGTRLLVL.

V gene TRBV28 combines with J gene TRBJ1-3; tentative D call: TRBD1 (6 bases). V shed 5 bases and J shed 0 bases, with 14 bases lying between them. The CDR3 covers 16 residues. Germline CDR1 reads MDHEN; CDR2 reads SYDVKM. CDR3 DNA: TGTGCCAGCAGTAACCTAGGACAGAGCTCTGGAAACACCATATATTTT. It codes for CASSNLGQSSGNTIYF.

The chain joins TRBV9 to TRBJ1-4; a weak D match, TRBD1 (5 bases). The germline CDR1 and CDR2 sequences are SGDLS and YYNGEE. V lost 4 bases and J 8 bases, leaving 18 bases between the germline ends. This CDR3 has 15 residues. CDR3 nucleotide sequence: TGTGCCAGCAGCCCAAGTGGGGGGGGTTACGAAAAACTGTTTTTT. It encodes CASSPSGGGYEKLFF.

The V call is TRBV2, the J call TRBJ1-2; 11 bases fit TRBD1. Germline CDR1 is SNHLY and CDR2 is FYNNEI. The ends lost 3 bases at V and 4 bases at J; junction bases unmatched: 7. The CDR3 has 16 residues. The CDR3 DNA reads TGTGCCAGCAGTGACCGGGACAGGGGGGATTTCTATGGCTACACCTTC. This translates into CASSDRDRGDFYGYTF.

The CDR3 nucleotides read TGTGCCACCAGTGGCACTAGACAGGGTCACTCCTACAATGAGCAGTTCTTC. Its protein product is CATSGTRQGHSYNEQFF. V usage is TRBV24-1 and J usage is TRBJ2-1; TRBD1 aligns across 7 bases. This CDR3 is 17 amino acids long. The germline gives CDR1 KGHDR, CDR2 SFDVKD. V shed 5 bases, J shed 0 bases, and the junction held 9 bases outside the gene matches.

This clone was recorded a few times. The CDR3 protein is CASSSGTANSPLHF. The CDR3 DNA sequence: TGTGCCAGCAGTTCCGGGACAGCCAATTCACCCCTCCACTTT. The gene calls are TRBV28 and TRBJ1-6; 7 bases agree with TRBD1. CDR1 and CDR2 (germline): MDHEN, SYDVKM. This CDR3 is 14 amino acids long. The V gene end was trimmed by 4 bases and the J gene end by 7 bases; junction bases not matched to a gene: 4.

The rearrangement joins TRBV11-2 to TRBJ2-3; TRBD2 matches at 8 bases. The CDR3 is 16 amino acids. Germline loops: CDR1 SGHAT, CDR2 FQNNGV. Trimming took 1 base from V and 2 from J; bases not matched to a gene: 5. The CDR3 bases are TGTGCCAGCAGCTTAGGGCTAGCGGGTGCCACAGATACGCAGTATTTT. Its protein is CASSLGLAGATDTQYF.